The 24 T cell receptor beta chains presented below share a single source sample, sequenced in a study of shared clonotypes between healthy human individuals. Repertoires were generated with immunoSEQ multiplex PCR, while TCRdb's copy carries only in-frame clones and drops some. The sample holds 2,500,000 or so clones, around 92% seen once. The sequenced sample was naive CD4+ T cells from PBMCs. Stated subset: CD45RA+ positively selected. All receptors come from a man aged 18 to 29 in good health. Some clones in this sample may be carry-over from other donors' samples.

Here the CDR3 DNA reads TGTGCCAGCTCACTACAAAGTGACACCGGGGAGCTGTTTTTT. Its translation: CASSLQSDTGELFF. The V gene is TRBV18, the J gene TRBJ2-2; D uncertain. The CDR3 consists of 14 residues. The germline V gene encodes CDR1 KGHSH and CDR2 LQKENI. V was clipped by 4 bases and J by 3 bases, with 9 bases between them.

This clone appeared a few times. The sample carries other DNA sequences with the same CDR3. This chain's CDR3 is CASSLDSNQPQHF. For the CDR3, the DNA is TGCGCCAGCAGCTTGGACAGTAATCAGCCCCAGCATTTT. The chain employs TRBV5-1 and TRBJ1-5; D not resolved. Germline lookup yields CDR1 SGHRS and CDR2 YFSETQ. V lost 0 bases, J lost 4 bases, and 5 bases lay in between. The CDR3 runs 13 residues. Using reference TRBV5-1 and TRBJ1-5 for the parts outside the CDR3, the full variable domain is KAGVTQTPRYLIKTRGQQVTLSCSPISGHRSVSWYQQTPGQGLQFLFEYFSETQRNKGNFPGRFSGRQFSNSRSEMNVSTLELGDSALYLCASSLDSNQPQHFGDGTRLSIL.

This clone came up once. The chain is built from TRBV11-2 and TRBJ1-1; no clear D. Trimming removed 5 bases from V and 1 base from J, with 17 bases in between. The CDR3 is 16 amino acids. Germline CDR1 SGHAT, CDR2 FQNNGV. The CDR3: CASSLLGNIQNTEAFF. The CDR3, as DNA: TGTGCCAGCAGCCTCCTCGGGAATATACAGAACACTGAAGCTTTCTTT.

The chain uses TRBV25-1 and TRBJ1-1; no definite D call. Trimming stripped 6 bases from V and 6 bases from J, with 26 bases between. This CDR3 is built from 17 residues. Germline V CDR1 and CDR2: MGHDK, SYGVNS. The CDR3 is CASSRLTSTSSGAEAFF. CDR3 in DNA: TGTGCCAGCAGCCGACTAACATCCACCTCCTCGGGTGCTGAAGCTTTCTTT.

This chain uses TRBV7-9 with TRBJ1-2; D is perhaps TRBD1 (5 bases). Per germline, CDR1 SEHNR and CDR2 FQNEAQ (reference sequence). The CDR3 totals 12 residues. Between the trimmed V and J ends, which lost 4 bases and 8 bases, there was a span of 11 bases. In nucleotides, the CDR3 is TGTGCCAGCAGCTCGGACAATAAGGGCTACACCTTC. Its translation is CASSSDNKGYTF.

V usage is TRBV4-3 and J usage is TRBJ1-2, with unresolved D. The CDR3 length is 15 residues. Per the germline V gene, CDR1 is LGHNA and CDR2 is YSLEER. With 2 bases removed from V and 0 bases from J, the gap between germline ends came to 10 bases. The CDR3: CASSQNRRPNYGYTF. CDR3 sequence (DNA): TGCGCCAGCAGCCAAAACAGACGCCCTAACTATGGCTACACCTTC.

As concerns this clone: The sample has other DNA sequences that encode this CDR3 too. The rearrangement uses TRBV5-4 and TRBJ2-1; D gene ambiguous. The V gene lost 4 bases and the J gene lost 0 bases, with 5 bases spanning the gap. The CDR3 consists of 13 residues. Germline V gives CDR1 SGHNT, CDR2 YYREEE (reference sequence). CDR3 DNA sequence: TGTGCCAGCAGCCTAGACTCCTACAATGAGCAGTTCTTC. Protein product: CASSLDSYNEQFF.

This clone was detected a few times. The V and J genes are TRBV21-1 and TRBJ2-7; no check of the table's D call, TRBD1, against the DNA was made. TRBV21-1 is flagged as a pseudogene. This CDR3 is built from 12 residues. CDR3 sequence (DNA): TGTGCCAGCAGCCGGACAGGGAACGAGCAGTACTTC. Protein: CASSRTGNEQYF.

The V gene is TRBV9, the J gene TRBJ2-1; D may be TRBD2 (6 bases). The CDR3 is 13 residues long. Germline V CDR1 and CDR2: SGDLS, YYNGEE. V was shortened by 2 bases and J by 9 bases, with 12 bases between the two germline ends. The CDR3 here is CASSVLAFGEQFF. The CDR3 bases are TGTGCCAGCAGCGTCCTAGCGTTTGGTGAGCAGTTCTTC.

In regard to this clone: Other DNA variants within this sample encode the same CDR3. The genes are TRBV7-9 and TRBJ2-7; possibly TRBD1 for D (6 bases). Germline-derived CDR1 and CDR2 are SEHNR and FQNEAQ (reference sequence). This CDR3 contains 14 residues. V lost 1 base, J lost 2 bases, and 9 bases lay in between. In DNA, the CDR3 is TGTGCCAGCAGCTTAGGAGGACAGACCTACGAGCAGTACTTC. This codes for CASSLGGQTYEQYF.

The chain uses TRBV15 and TRBJ2-3; TRBD2 is a possible D gene (5 bases). Germline CDR1 LNHNV, CDR2 YYDKDF (reference sequence). The CDR3 spans 12 residues. The V end was cut by 7 bases, the J end by 5 bases, with 10 bases between. CDR3 loop: CATNTRGDTQYF. CDR3 bases: TGTGCCACCAATACCCGGGGAGATACGCAGTATTTT.

J is TRBJ1-1 and V is TRBV28; 7 positions match TRBD1. Germline V gene sequence: CDR1 MDHEN, CDR2 SYDVKM. V gave up 7 bases and J gave up 6 bases; unmatched junction bases: 11. The CDR3 runs 14 residues. CDR3 protein: CASTRGGFRSEAFF. The CDR3 bases are TGTGCCAGCACCCGAGGGGGCTTTAGGTCTGAAGCTTTCTTT.

The J gene is TRBJ2-2, the V gene TRBV15; 11 positions match TRBD2. This CDR3 contains 20 residues. Looked up from germline, CDR1 is LNHNV and CDR2 is YYDKDF (reference sequence). V dropped 2 bases and J dropped 0; count of bases not matched to a gene: 11. The CDR3 coding sequence is TGTGCCACCAGCAGACCCCGAAGGGGACTAGCGGATCCGAACACCGGGGAGCTGTTTTTT. This encodes CATSRPRRGLADPNTGELFF.

V usage is TRBV7-9 and J usage is TRBJ1-2, with a tentative D call TRBD1 (6 bases). Trimming pared 2 bases from V and 6 bases from J, leaving 13 bases between. The CDR3 length is 14 residues. CDR1 and CDR2 (germline): SEHNR, FQNEAQ (reference sequence). CDR3 loop: CASSLISGADGYTF. The CDR3, as DNA: TGTGCCAGCAGCTTAATCTCAGGGGCGGATGGCTACACCTTC.

This chain uses TRBV5-8 with TRBJ2-2; a weak D match, TRBD2 (6 bases). This CDR3 is built from 13 residues. The germline CDR1 and CDR2 sequences are SGHTS and YDEGEE. Deletions cut 3 bases from V and 6 bases from J, with 9 bases between. Here the CDR3 reads CASSSSDSGELFF. CDR3 nucleotides: TGTGCCAGCAGCTCTAGCGACTCCGGGGAGCTGTTTTTT. Supplemented by reference TRBV5-8 and TRBJ2-2, the full variable domain reads EAGVTQSPTHLIKTRGQQATLRCSPISGHTSVYWYQQALGLGLQFLLWYDEGEERNRGNFPPRFSGRQFPNYSSELNVNALELEDSALYLCASSSSDSGELFFGEGSRLTVL.

This sequence joins TRBV7-2 and TRBJ1-5; D call uncertain. This CDR3 spans 13 amino acids. The ends were cut back, 2 bases at V and 6 bases at J, with 8 bases in the middle. Germline V gives CDR1 SGHTA, CDR2 FQGNSA. In nucleotides, the CDR3 is TGTGCCAGCAGCTTAAACTTTCGTCAGCCCCAGCATTTT. This gives the protein CASSLNFRQPQHF.

V usage is TRBV6-1 and J usage is TRBJ1-2; no reliable D call. Germline assignment: CDR1 MNHNS and CDR2 SASEGT. This CDR3 region has 13 residues. Deletions cut 1 base from V and 8 bases from J, with 11 bases between. The CDR3 nucleotides are TGTGCCAGCAGTGAAGAAATAGCCGCGGGCTACACCTTC. Translation gives CASSEEIAAGYTF.

Regarding this clone: Additional DNA sequences in this sample encode the identical CDR3. V gene TRBV15 combines with J gene TRBJ2-5; D uncertain. V was pared by 1 base and J by 5 bases, with 8 bases between. The CDR3 contains 13 residues. Germline V gene sequence: CDR1 LNHNV, CDR2 YYDKDF (reference sequence). The chain's CDR3 is CATSRVVRETQYF. CDR3 coding DNA: TGTGCCACCAGCAGAGTTGTTCGGGAGACCCAGTACTTC.

This clone occurred a few times. The V gene is TRBV4-2, the J gene TRBJ1-1; no firm D call. Trimming removed 4 bases from V and 6 bases from J, with 18 bases in between. Per the germline V gene, CDR1 is LGHNA and CDR2 is YNFKEQ. This CDR3 spans 15 amino acids. CDR3 protein: CASSLKPGRTPEAFF. The DNA of the CDR3 is TGTGCCAGCAGCCTCAAGCCAGGTCGGACGCCTGAAGCTTTCTTT.

As for this clone: Other DNA sequences in the sample encode the same CDR3. V gene TRBV9 combines with J gene TRBJ2-3; the D is unclear. V dropped 0 bases and J dropped 2 bases, with 7 bases sitting between them. Germline V gene lookup returns CDR1 SGDLS and CDR2 YYNGEE. This CDR3 comprises 14 residues. Here the CDR3 reads CASSVDVLTDTQYF. Written as DNA, the CDR3 is TGTGCCAGCAGCGTAGACGTGCTCACAGATACGCAGTATTTT.

The rearrangement joins TRBV28 to TRBJ1-5; D is undetermined. The CDR3 is made up of 15 amino acids. In germline, CDR1 is MDHEN, CDR2 SYDVKM. V lost 2 bases to trimming and J lost 7 bases, with 15 bases between them. This CDR3 is CASSLRTPDKQPQHF. The CDR3 DNA reads as TGTGCCAGCAGTTTAAGGACGCCAGATAAACAGCCCCAGCATTTT.

The chain is built from TRBV7-8 and TRBJ2-5; 10 bases are shared with TRBD2. The CDR3 is 16 amino acids. Looked up from germline, CDR1 is SGHVS and CDR2 is FQNEAQ. Losses at the gene ends were 2 bases for V and 4 bases for J; bases not matched to a gene: 7. CDR3 in DNA: TGTGCCAGCAGCTTACTAGCGGGAGCGGTAGCAGAGACCCAGTACTTC. This sequence encodes CASSLLAGAVAETQYF.

This clone has more than one count but fewer than ten. The chain uses TRBV7-9 and TRBJ1-3, with a tentative D call TRBD1 (6 bases). From germline, CDR1 is SEHNR and CDR2 FQNEAQ (reference sequence). V lost 3 bases to trimming and J lost 3 bases, with 9 bases between them. The CDR3 spans 14 residues. CDR3 protein: CASSFGRGGNTIYF. The CDR3, as DNA: TGTGCCAGCAGCTTTGGCAGGGGTGGAAACACCATATATTTT.

V usage is TRBV6-1 and J usage is TRBJ1-1; D possibly corresponds to TRBD1 (5 bases). The V and J ends lost 0 bases and 3 bases respectively, with 11 bases between them. The CDR3 runs 15 residues. The germline V gene encodes CDR1 MNHNS and CDR2 SASEGT. CDR3: CASSEAGGAYTEAFF. Here the CDR3 DNA reads TGTGCCAGCAGTGAAGCGGGAGGGGCTTACACTGAAGCTTTCTTT.